This T cell receptor beta chain was captured by sequencing in a study of graft-versus-host responses after intestinal transplantation. General observations from the study: Graft-versus-host to host-versus-graft clonal ratios in allografts were high in patients with graft-donor T cell macrochimerism.

The assay was immunoSEQ multiplex PCR, and TCRdb's table has in-frame clones only and misses some. The sample gives about 110,000 clones, over 80% of which show up once; about 0.73% is in the top ten. Comments on this clone: The antigen is undetermined.

Sample: unstimulated CD4+ T cells sorted from spleen or lymph node cells, taken before transplant. This clonotype was sampled from a human donor who was the organ donor for an intestinal transplant.

Here the CDR3 reads CASSAGVLYEQYF. CDR3 bases: TGTGCCAGCAGCGCGGGAGTGCTCTACGAGCAGTACTTC. V gene TRBV11-2 combines with J gene TRBJ2-7, with 7 bases matching TRBD2. The CDR3 has 13 residues. Per the germline V gene, CDR1 is SGHAT and CDR2 is FQNNGV. The V segment lost 5 bases and the J segment 3 bases; nucleotides outside the gene matches: 4. Together with reference TRBV11-2 and TRBJ2-7, the CDR3 gives the full variable domain: EAGVAQSPRYKIIEKRQSVAFWCNPISGHATLYWYQQILGQGPKLLIQFQNNGVVDDSQLPKDRFSAERLKGVDSTLKIQPAKLEDSAVYLCASSAGVLYEQYFGPGTRLTVT.